These 28 T cell receptor beta chains were all obtained from the same sample, sequenced in a study of blood T cell repertoires in COVID-19. TCRdb keeps only in-frame clones here, not all; method: immunoSEQ multiplex PCR. The top ten hold approximately 12% of the sample, which has some 120,000 clones, 84% seen once. Sample: peripheral blood. The origin of the receptors is a woman between 25 and 40 years old who had recovered from COVID-19.

The chain recombines TRBV12-5 with TRBJ2-1, with TRBD1 identical over 8 bases. The CDR3 is 16 amino acids. Losses at the gene ends were 2 bases for V and 4 bases for J; bases not matched to a gene: 7. Germline values: CDR1 LGHNT, CDR2 FRNRAP. The CDR3 sequence is CASGLSLDRVYNEQFF. In DNA form, the CDR3 reads TGTGCTAGTGGTTTGTCCCTGGACAGGGTGTACAATGAGCAGTTCTTC.

The J gene is TRBJ2-1, the V gene TRBV9; D ambiguous. V shed 0 bases and J shed 3 bases, with 4 bases lying between them. The length of the CDR3 is 13 residues. Looked up from germline, CDR1 is SGDLS and CDR2 is YYNGEE. The CDR3 bases are TGTGCCAGCAGCGTAGCTTACTACAATGAGCAGTTCTTC. It translates to CASSVAYYNEQFF.

The chain links TRBV19 to TRBJ2-4, with 8 nucleotides matching TRBD1. The V and J ends lost 6 bases and 3 bases, in that order; junction bases with no gene match: 4. This CDR3 has 14 amino acids. CDR1 is LNHDA and CDR2 is SQIVND in the germline V gene (reference sequence). CDR3 bases: TGTGCCAGTAGGCAACAGGGGGACAAAAACATTCAGTACTTC. Translation: CASRQQGDKNIQYF.

The chain links TRBV29-1 to TRBJ1-1; the D is unclear. The CDR3 covers 11 residues. The V end was cut by 4 bases, the J end by 3 bases, with 6 bases between. Germline CDR1 reads SQVTM; CDR2 reads ANQGSEA. CDR3 sequence: CSVVPYTEAFF. The CDR3, as DNA: TGCAGCGTTGTTCCGTACACTGAAGCTTTCTTT. The whole variable domain, filled in from reference TRBV29-1 and TRBJ1-1, reads SAVISQKPSRDICQRGTSLTIQCQVDSQVTMMFWYRQQPGQSLTLIATANQGSEATYESGFVIDKFPISRPNLTFSTLTVSNMSPEDSSIYLCSVVPYTEAFFGQGTRLTVV.

This clone was seen once. The V and J genes are TRBV9 and TRBJ1-3; TRBD1 might be the D (6 bases). The CDR3 is made up of 17 amino acids. Trimming removed 0 bases from V and 1 base from J, with 14 bases in between. The germline gives CDR1 SGDLS, CDR2 YYNGEE. The CDR3 sequence is CASSVGPQGRSGNTIYF. DNA of the CDR3: TGTGCCAGCAGCGTAGGCCCACAGGGAAGGTCTGGAAACACCATATATTTT. Filled out from reference TRBV9 and TRBJ1-3, the complete variable domain reads DSGVTQTPKHLITATGQRVTLRCSPRSGDLSVYWYQQSLDQGLQFLIQYYNGEERAKGNILERFSAQQFPDLHSELNLSSLELGDSALYFCASSVGPQGRSGNTIYFGEGSWLTVV.

The chain has TRBV2 and TRBJ1-1, with 8 positions matching TRBD1. The CDR3 consists of 14 residues. Trimming removed 6 bases from V and 1 base from J; junction bases left unmatched: 4. Germline V gene data show CDR1 as SNHLY and CDR2 as FYNNEI. CDR3 bases: TGTGCCAGCAGGCAGGGGGCGCGGAACACTGAAGCTTTCTTT. This encodes CASRQGARNTEAFF.

This clone was picked up one time. The J gene is TRBJ2-7, the V gene TRBV29-1; 7 bases map to TRBD2. V gave up 2 bases and J gave up 12 bases; unmatched junction bases: 7. In germline, CDR1 is SQVTM, CDR2 ANQGSEA. The CDR3 runs to 11 residues. CDR3 in DNA: TGCAGCGTTGAAATTGGGGGGAGGGTGTACTTC. It is translated as CSVEIGGRVYF.

This chain joins TRBV7-2 and TRBJ2-1; 12 positions match TRBD1. From germline, CDR1 is SGHTA and CDR2 FQGNSA. The CDR3 consists of 15 residues. After removal of 2 bases from V and 8 bases from J, the junction contained 4 bases not matched to a gene. This CDR3 reads CASSLMGQGADEQFF. DNA of the CDR3: TGTGCCAGCAGCTTAATGGGACAGGGGGCGGATGAGCAGTTCTTC.

The genes are TRBV30 and TRBJ2-1; 10 bases line up with TRBD2. CDR3 length equals 16 residues. After removal of 0 bases from V and 4 bases from J, the junction contained 6 bases not matched to a gene. Germline V gives CDR1 GTSNPN, CDR2 SVGIG (reference sequence). CDR3 in amino acids: CAWSVPSGGAYNEQFF. The CDR3 DNA reads as TGTGCCTGGAGTGTACCCAGCGGGGGGGCTTACAATGAGCAGTTCTTC.

The V gene is TRBV6-1, the J gene TRBJ1-2; D is perhaps TRBD1 (6 bases). This CDR3 contains 15 residues. Trimming shortened V by 0 bases and J by 5 bases, and 13 bases separated the two germline ends. The germline V gene encodes CDR1 MNHNS and CDR2 SASEGT. The CDR3, as DNA: TGTGCCAGCAGTGAAGCTCGGGGGGCAGGGTATGGCTACACCTTC. This codes for CASSEARGAGYGYTF.

The chain recombines TRBV10-3 with TRBJ1-6; 9 bases are shared with TRBD1. The CDR3 is 15 residues long. J gave up 9 bases and V 2 bases, and 5 bases lay outside the gene matches. In germline, CDR1 is ENHRY, CDR2 SYGVKD. The CDR3 here is CAISEGQGFGSPLHF. The DNA for the CDR3 is TGTGCCATCAGTGAGGGACAGGGGTTCGGTTCACCCCTCCACTTT.

The rearrangement joins TRBV12-5 to TRBJ1-1, with TRBD1 matching 8 bases. CDR1 and CDR2 (germline): LGHNT, FRNRAP. This CDR3 is built from 15 residues. J gave up 10 bases and V 1 base, and 11 bases lay outside the gene matches. The CDR3 loop is CASGLDPGTGGGAFF. The DNA for the CDR3 is TGTGCTAGTGGTTTGGACCCTGGGACAGGTGGGGGAGCTTTCTTT.

This clone was counted many times. The chain joins TRBV3-1 (or the pseudogene TRBV3-2) to TRBJ1-1; 9 bases match TRBD1. Germline assignment: CDR1 LGHDT and CDR2 YNNKEL (reference sequence). Trimming took 4 bases from V and 2 from J; bases not matched to a gene: 8. The CDR3 contains 16 residues. CDR3 loop: CASSRGQGALNTEAFF. The CDR3 DNA reads TGTGCCAGCAGCCGGGGACAGGGAGCCCTTAACACTGAAGCTTTCTTT.

The rearrangement uses TRBV7-9 and TRBJ1-1; D is perhaps TRBD1 (6 bases). CDR1 is SEHNR, CDR2 FQNEAQ, per germline (reference sequence). CDR3 length: 15 residues. V dropped 0 bases and J dropped 2 bases, with 10 bases sitting between them. DNA for the CDR3: TGTGCCAGCAGCTTAGCCACGGACAGCAACACTGAAGCTTTCTTT. Encoded protein: CASSLATDSNTEAFF.

The chain recombines TRBV27 with TRBJ2-4; unclear D gene. Germline values: CDR1 MNHEY, CDR2 SMNVEV (reference sequence). The ends were cut back, 0 bases at V and 0 bases at J, with 12 bases in the middle. CDR3 length equals 17 residues. The CDR3 region has the DNA TGTGCCAGCAGTTTATCGCCCGCGCATCTAGCCAAAAACATTCAGTACTTC. This sequence encodes CASSLSPAHLAKNIQYF.

The chain carries TRBV10-2 and TRBJ2-7; the D gene is possibly TRBD2 (6 bases). The CDR3 has 15 residues. Trimming removed 2 bases at V and 2 bases at J, with 13 bases between. Germline V lookup: CDR1 WSHSY, CDR2 SAAADI. CDR3 protein: CASSEGAGSTYEQYF. CDR3 in DNA: TGCGCCAGCAGTGAGGGGGCGGGATCAACCTACGAGCAGTACTTC.

This sequence joins TRBV19 and TRBJ2-5; maybe TRBD1 (6 bases). The V gene's germline CDR1 is LNHDA and CDR2 SQIVND (reference sequence). This CDR3 has 13 amino acids. The ends were cut back, 5 bases at V and 7 bases at J, with 14 bases in the middle. CDR3 amino acids: CASSPLQGGTQYF. The CDR3 DNA is TGTGCCAGTAGTCCCCTACAAGGGGGGACCCAGTACTTC.

This chain connects TRBV4-1 to TRBJ2-3; 14 nucleotides line up with TRBD2. The germline V gene has CDR1 MGHRA and CDR2 YSYEKL. Trimming cost V 1 base and J 0 bases; bases outside gene matches: 6. The CDR3 extends over 19 amino acids. The DNA of the CDR3 is TGCGCCAGCAGCCAAGGACTAGCGGGGGGGAGGAACAGCACAGATACGCAGTATTTT. Its translation: CASSQGLAGGRNSTDTQYF.

The rearrangement links TRBV11-1 to TRBJ2-3; D perhaps matches TRBD1 (6 bases). The germline CDR1 and CDR2 sequences are SGHAT and FQDESV (reference sequence). The CDR3 has 16 residues. V lost 1 base to trimming and J lost 2 bases, with 13 bases between them. In DNA, the CDR3 is TGTGCCAGCAGCTTAGGAAGGGGGAAGGCCACAGATACGCAGTATTTT. This gives the protein CASSLGRGKATDTQYF.

The V call is TRBV6-4, the J call TRBJ1-3; 7 nucleotides align to TRBD1. Losses at the gene ends were 2 bases for V and 3 bases for J; bases not matched to a gene: 7. This CDR3 is built from 16 residues. The germline CDR1 and CDR2 sequences are MRHNA and SNTAGT. CDR3 sequence: CASSDGTDTHGNTIYF. The CDR3 DNA reads as TGTGCCAGCAGTGACGGGACAGATACCCATGGAAACACCATATATTTT.

This chain links TRBV7-8 with TRBJ2-1; 7 bases map to TRBD2. Germline V gives CDR1 SGHVS, CDR2 FQNEAQ. This CDR3 has 19 amino acids. V gave up 0 bases and J gave up 0 bases; unmatched junction bases: 11. Here the CDR3 DNA reads TGTGCCAGCAGCTTAGCGGGCAGGGAGGGCGACAGCTCCTACAATGAGCAGTTCTTC. This translates into CASSLAGREGDSSYNEQFF.

This clone has a single count. The chain carries TRBV30 and TRBJ1-2; 7 nucleotides align to TRBD1. CDR1 and CDR2 (germline): GTSNPN, SVGIG (reference sequence). The CDR3 has 12 residues. After removal of 1 base from V and 8 bases from J, the junction contained 4 bases not matched to a gene. The CDR3 DNA sequence: TGTGCCTGGAGTGAAATGACAGGGGGCTACACCTTC. Residues: CAWSEMTGGYTF.

A word on this clone: Other DNA sequences within the sample encode an identical CDR3. The J gene is TRBJ2-5, the V gene TRBV5-1; 8 bases are a match to TRBD2. This CDR3 has 14 amino acids. V lost 7 bases, J lost 5 bases, and 10 bases stayed unmatched. Germline CDR1 and CDR2: SGHRS and YFSETQ. In nucleotides, the CDR3 is TGCGCCAGCTCCCCCAGCGGGAGTGGTGAGACCCAGTACTTC. This codes for CASSPSGSGETQYF.

V gene TRBV27 combines with J gene TRBJ1-1; D remains unclear. The CDR3 is 13 amino acids. The V end lost 5 bases, the J end lost 8 bases, and 15 bases lay between the germline ends. CDR1 is MNHEY, CDR2 SMNVEV, per germline (reference sequence). The CDR3 coding sequence is TGTGCCAGCAGTGTCCCGGGCCGCGGGGAAGCTTTCTTT. It translates to CASSVPGRGEAFF.

Note on this clone: Different DNA sequences within this sample yield the same CDR3. The V and J genes are TRBV27 and TRBJ2-3, with unresolved D. This CDR3 region has 12 residues. CDR1 is MNHEY, CDR2 SMNVEV, per germline (reference sequence). V lost 6 bases to trimming and J lost 0 bases, with 4 bases between them. The CDR3 sequence: CASSPSTDTQYF. CDR3 DNA sequence: TGTGCCAGCAGCCCTAGCACAGATACGCAGTATTTT.

This clone occurred a few times. The chain joins TRBV6-5 to TRBJ1-1; possibly TRBD1 for D (6 bases). The CDR3 length is 13 residues. Germline V gives CDR1 MNHEY, CDR2 SVGAGI. Trimming removed 5 bases from V and 5 bases from J, with 12 bases in between. CDR3 amino acids: CASSTGSGTEAFF. DNA of the CDR3: TGTGCCAGCAGTACAGGGTCAGGGACTGAAGCTTTCTTT.

This sequence joins TRBV29-1 and TRBJ2-3; a possible D gene is TRBD2 (5 bases). Trimming removed 2 bases from V and 4 bases from J, with 13 bases in between. Germline CDR1 and CDR2: SQVTM and ANQGSEA. The CDR3 runs to 14 residues. The CDR3, as DNA: TGCAGCGTTGAACTTTTAGCGAGGGCAGATACGCAGTATTTT. Its protein product is CSVELLARADTQYF.

This chain connects TRBV7-8 to TRBJ1-1, with D tentatively TRBD1 (5 bases). Germline V gene sequence: CDR1 SGHVS, CDR2 FQNEAQ. The V gene lost 5 bases and the J gene lost 5 bases, with 18 bases spanning the gap. The CDR3 consists of 15 residues. CDR3 coding DNA: TGTGCCAGCAGCGACCCGACTGGGGGGGGTACTGAAGCTTTCTTT. This translates into CASSDPTGGGTEAFF.